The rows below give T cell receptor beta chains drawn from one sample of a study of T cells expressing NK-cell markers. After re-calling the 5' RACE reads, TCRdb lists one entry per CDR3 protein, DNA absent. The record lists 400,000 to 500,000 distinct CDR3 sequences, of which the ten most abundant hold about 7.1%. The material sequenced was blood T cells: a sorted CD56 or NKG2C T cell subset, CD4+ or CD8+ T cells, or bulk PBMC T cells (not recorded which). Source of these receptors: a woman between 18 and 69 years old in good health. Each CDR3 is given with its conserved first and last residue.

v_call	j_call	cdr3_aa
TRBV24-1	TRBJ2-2	CATSDPLAGAAGELFF
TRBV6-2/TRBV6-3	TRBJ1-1	CASSTGGRAFF
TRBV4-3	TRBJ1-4	CASSQEHATNEKLFF
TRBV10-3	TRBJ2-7	CAISPTAYEQYF
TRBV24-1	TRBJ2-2	CATSDPAHDGGELFF
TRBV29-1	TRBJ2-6	CSVGYSGANVLTF
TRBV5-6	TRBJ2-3	CASSLVRAQYF
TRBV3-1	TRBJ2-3	CASKRQGLTDTQYF
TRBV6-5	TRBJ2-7	CASSQDEYEQYF
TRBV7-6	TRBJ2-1	CASSISGRASDEQFF
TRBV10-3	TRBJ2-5	CAIRPAGTLQETQYF
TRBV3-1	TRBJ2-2	CASSLAGGVRTGELFF
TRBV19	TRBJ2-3	CASSIAARSDTQYF
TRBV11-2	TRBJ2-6	CASSSGQPRHVLTF
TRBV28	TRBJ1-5	CASSAPGGWQPQHF
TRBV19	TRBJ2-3	CASSWSGGRNTQYF
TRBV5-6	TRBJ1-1	CASSSAQELNTEAFF
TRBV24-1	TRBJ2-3	CATSERGISTDTQYF
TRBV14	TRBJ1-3	CASSPTGKSGNTIYF
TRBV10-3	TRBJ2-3	CAIGRADTQYF
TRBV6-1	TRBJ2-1	CASGEGQGDNEQFF
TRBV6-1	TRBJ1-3	CASSPDGSGNTIYF
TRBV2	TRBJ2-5	CASNYGAGQETQYF
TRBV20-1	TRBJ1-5	CSASSGSQPQHF
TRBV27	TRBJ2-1	CASSFLAGSSEQFF
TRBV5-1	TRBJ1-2	CASSFQSGNGYTF
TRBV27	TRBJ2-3	CASSPRLVVGTDTQYF
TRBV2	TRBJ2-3	CASNPSGSSDTQYF
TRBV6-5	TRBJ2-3	CASSYSEGIDTQYF
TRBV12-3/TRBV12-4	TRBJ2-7	CASSLAQRQDRSEQYF
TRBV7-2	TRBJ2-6	CASSPLSSGANVLTF
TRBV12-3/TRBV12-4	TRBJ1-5	CASSGWDGRLNQPQHF
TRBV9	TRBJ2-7	CASSVGAGGDYEQYF
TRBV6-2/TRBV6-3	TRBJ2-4	CASSRDTLAKNIQYF
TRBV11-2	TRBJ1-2	CASSPPGINYGYTF
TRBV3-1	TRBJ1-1	CASAPDRYTEAFF
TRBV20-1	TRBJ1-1	CSARRGRNTEAFF
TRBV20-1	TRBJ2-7	CSARRTGTNEQYF
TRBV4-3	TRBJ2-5	CASSQDTEREAQSTQYF
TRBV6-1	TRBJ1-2	CATDDGGVGHYGYTF
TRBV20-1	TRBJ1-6	CSARGPGTGVSPLHF
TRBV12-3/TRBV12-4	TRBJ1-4	CASSSALSLANEKLFF
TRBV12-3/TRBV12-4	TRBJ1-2	CASSLHPYGYGYTF
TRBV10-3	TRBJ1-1	CAISEWQGEVAFF
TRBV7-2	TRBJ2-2	CASSLVLAPTGELFF